This T cell receptor beta chain emerged from a study of blood T cell repertoires in COVID-19. With termini counted, the CDR3 has 9 amino acids. Germline CDR1 reads GTSNPN; CDR2 reads SVGIG (reference sequence). In regard to this clone: No conserved phenylalanine or tryptophan ends this CDR3, so it is likely a read error. The DNA is omitted, as the CDR3 cannot be located on it reliably, and the CDR3 follows TCRdb's listing.

The repertoire was sequenced with immunoSEQ multiplex PCR; TCRdb's copy has only in-frame clones and lacks some. This sample has about 110,000 clones, with approximately 82% found just once. V usage is TRBV30 and J usage is TRBJ2-6; the table calls TRBD2, which could not be checked here. Sequencing used peripheral blood. This receptor was taken from a woman of 80 years or more with acute or convalescent COVID-19. CDR3 loop: CARGLVLTT.